What follows describes a single T cell receptor beta chain. At one end, the junction sequence differs from germline, possibly due to a read error. The CDR3 has 15 residues. Germline CDR1 LGHNA, CDR2 YSLEER. The entry originates in a study of blood T cell repertoires in COVID-19. About the study: Acute and convalescent COVID-19 samples came from the United States, Italy and Spain. The analysed material was cDNA or gDNA that came from T cells, B-cell-depleted T cells, or PBMCs.

The authors' processing: Amplification of reference gene primers provided the estimated nucleated cell counts. Sequencing used immunoSEQ multiplex PCR; TCRdb keeps in-frame clones, though not all of them. Clone size and the V and J calls come from that table; the DNA yielded D and trimming. The data show some 160,000 clones, more than 75% seen once. This clonotype was sampled from a woman older than 75 with COVID-19, enrolled during active disease. Sequencing was carried out using peripheral blood. The chain employs TRBV4-3 and TRBJ1-2; TRBD1 matches 11 bases. CDR3 protein: CASSQGQGAGYGYTF. As DNA, the CDR3 is TGCGCCAGCAGTCAAGGACAGGGGGCAGGATATGGCTACACCTTC.